The sample holds a few counts of the clone carrying this T cell receptor (beta chain). The entry originates in a study of technical replicates of blood from a handful of donors. The table came from immunoSEQ multiplex PCR; TCRdb's copy has only in-frame clones and leaves some out. The table shows more than 75,000 clones, with 85% to 95% occurring only once. Trimming pared 6 bases from V and 0 bases from J, leaving 8 bases between. Germline CDR1 and CDR2: MNHEY and SMNVEV (reference sequence). The CDR3 is 13 amino acids. Sequenced: T cells isolated from PBMCs. This TCR was recovered from a human donor in good health. The chain links TRBV27 to TRBJ1-1; D unresolved. CDR3 in amino acids: CASRSGLNTEAFF. Here the CDR3 DNA reads TGTGCCAGCAGAAGCGGGCTGAACACTGAAGCTTTCTTT.